This is a list of T cell receptor beta chains from one sample in a study of blood T cell repertoires in COVID-19. Data came from immunoSEQ multiplex PCR; TCRdb stores just in-frame clones and leaves some out. The table shows approximately 300,000 clones, with roughly nine tenths occurring only once. Sample: PBMCs or T cells enriched from blood (not recorded which). The receptors here all came from a woman under 40 who had recovered from COVID-19. The CDR3 runs from the conserved cysteine through the conserved F or W. Each record gives: V gene, clone size, CDR3 protein. Size tells how often a clone was seen (once, few, many) or the class of an expanded clone, and some rows leave it out.

>TRBV4-3|NA
CASSQEEEVRDEQFF
>TRBV28|NA
CATSGNYEQYF
>TRBV7-8|NA
CASSLGGSPDTQYF
>TRBV7-3|NA
CASSPGSFPNEQFF
>TRBV6-1|NA
CASSDMGHSSGAFF
>TRBV27|NA
CASDRGHDYEQYF
>TRBV28|NA
CASSFRVHDQPQHF
>TRBV5-1|NA
CASQLGLTSTDTQYF
>TRBV2|NA
CASSGGYNEQFF
>TRBV7-2|NA
CASSFQINEQFF
>TRBV10-3|once
CAISELGTSGLIDTQYF
>TRBV9|NA
CASSARGAPTDTQYF
>TRBV11-3|NA
CASSLRGVGYTF
>TRBV11-1|NA
CASSPTSGRYNEQFF
>TRBV2|NA
CASRSTGGYGYTF
>TRBV2|NA
CASRNRGSEGYTF
>TRBV7-9|NA
CASSLAGTSGSSETQYF
>TRBV12-3/TRBV12-4|NA
CASSFAAPYGYTF
>TRBV5-6|NA
CASSFGGQGVEQYF
>TRBV4-1|NA
CASSQEMAGQPQHF
>TRBV4-1|NA
CASSQGGLARYEQFF
>TRBV2|NA
CASSEVDSRNEQFF
>TRBV25-1|NA
CASSEPVGLAGAYNEQFF
>TRBV27|NA
CASSRRTSGGYNEQFF
>TRBV14|NA
CASSHLGQDNEQFF
>TRBV5-1|NA
CASSLVTRYSNQPQHF
>TRBV4-1|NA
CASSQGRGNTEAFF
>TRBV3-1/TRBV3-2|NA
CASSQVSLAGTGELFF